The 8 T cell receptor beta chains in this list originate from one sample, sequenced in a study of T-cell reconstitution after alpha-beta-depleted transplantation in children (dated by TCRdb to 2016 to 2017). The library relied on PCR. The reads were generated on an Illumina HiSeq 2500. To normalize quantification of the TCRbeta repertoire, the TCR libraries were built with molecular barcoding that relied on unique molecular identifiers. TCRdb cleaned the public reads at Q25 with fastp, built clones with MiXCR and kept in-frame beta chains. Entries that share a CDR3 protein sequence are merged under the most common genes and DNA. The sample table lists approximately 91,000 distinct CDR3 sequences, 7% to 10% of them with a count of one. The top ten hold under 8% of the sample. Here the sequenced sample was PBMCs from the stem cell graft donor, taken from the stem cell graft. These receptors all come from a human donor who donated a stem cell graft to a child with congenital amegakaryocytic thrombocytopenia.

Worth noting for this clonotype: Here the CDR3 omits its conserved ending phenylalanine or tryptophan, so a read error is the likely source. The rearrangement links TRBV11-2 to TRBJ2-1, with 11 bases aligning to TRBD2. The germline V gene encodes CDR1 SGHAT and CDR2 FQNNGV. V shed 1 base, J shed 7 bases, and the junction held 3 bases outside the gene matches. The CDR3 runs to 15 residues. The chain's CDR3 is CASSLGASGGNEQFL. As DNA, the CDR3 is TGTGCCAGCAGCTTAGGGGCTAGCGGGGGGAATGAGCAGTTCTTG.

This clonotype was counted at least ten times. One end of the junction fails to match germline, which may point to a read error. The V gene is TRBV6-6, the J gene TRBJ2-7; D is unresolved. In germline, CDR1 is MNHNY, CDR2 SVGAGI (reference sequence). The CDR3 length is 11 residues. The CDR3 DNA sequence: TGTGCCAGCAACAACGGACCGTTGGTTGTCTTC. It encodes CASNNGPLVVF.

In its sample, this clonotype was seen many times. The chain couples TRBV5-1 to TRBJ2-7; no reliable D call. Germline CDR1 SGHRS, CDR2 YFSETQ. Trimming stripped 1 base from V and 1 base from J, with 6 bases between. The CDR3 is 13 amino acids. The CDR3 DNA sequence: TGCGCCAGCAGCTTGTTAGAGTCCTACGAGCAGTACTTC. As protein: CASSLLESYEQYF.

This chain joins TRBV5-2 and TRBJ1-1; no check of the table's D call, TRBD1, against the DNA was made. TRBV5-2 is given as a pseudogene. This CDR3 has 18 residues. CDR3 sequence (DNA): TGTGCCATGGGCCCCGGGAGACAGGGCGGTTTTTTGGGCACTGAAGCTTTCTTT. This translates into CAMGPGRQGGFLGTEAFF.

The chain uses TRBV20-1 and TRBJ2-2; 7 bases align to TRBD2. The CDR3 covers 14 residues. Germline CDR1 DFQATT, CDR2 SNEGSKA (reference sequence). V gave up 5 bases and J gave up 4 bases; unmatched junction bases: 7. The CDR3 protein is CSASAGVSTGELFF. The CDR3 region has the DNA TGCAGTGCTTCCGCGGGAGTCTCCACCGGGGAGCTGTTTTTT.

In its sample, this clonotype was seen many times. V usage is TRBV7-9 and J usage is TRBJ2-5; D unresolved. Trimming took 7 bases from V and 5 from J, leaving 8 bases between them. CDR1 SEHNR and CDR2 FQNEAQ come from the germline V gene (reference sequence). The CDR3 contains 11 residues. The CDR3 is CASTPDETQYF. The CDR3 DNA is TGTGCCAGCACGCCTGACGAGACCCAGTACTTC.

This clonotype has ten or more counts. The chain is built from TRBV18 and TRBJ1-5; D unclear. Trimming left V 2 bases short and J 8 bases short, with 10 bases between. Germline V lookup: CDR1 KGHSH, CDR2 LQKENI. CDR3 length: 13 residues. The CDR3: CASSPEPLEPQHF. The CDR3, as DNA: TGTGCCAGCTCACCAGAGCCCCTGGAGCCCCAGCATTTT.

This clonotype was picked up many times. Here the CDR3 reads CASSPRGNEKLFF. CDR3 DNA sequence: TGTGCCAGCAGTCCCAGGGGGAATGAAAAACTGTTTTTT. The chain is built from TRBV12-3 or TRBV12-4 and TRBJ1-4, with 7 bases matching TRBD1. The CDR3 has 13 residues. V gave up 5 bases and J gave up 5 bases; unmatched junction bases: 2.